A single sample is the source of the 30 T cell receptor beta chains below, sequenced in a study of T cell repertoires in cytomegalovirus infection. MiXCR was run by TCRdb on the reads, yielding one entry per CDR3 protein. The data contain approximately 590,000 distinct CDR3 sequences, approximately 40% of them seen just once; the ten biggest clones take up around 46%. Their cognate antigens are unknown. The sample consisted of cultured PBMCs, taken from culture after CMV antigen stimulation. These receptors all come from a human donor in good health (CMV status not recorded). Some clones in this sample may be carry-over from other donors' samples.

V is TRBV11-2 and J is TRBJ2-3; D uncertain. The germline CDR1 and CDR2 sequences are SGHAT and FQNNGV. The CDR3 is 16 amino acids. The ends were cut back, 1 base at V and 4 bases at J, with 15 bases in the middle. The CDR3 DNA follows: TGTGCCAGCAGCTTAGGATGGCTAGAAGGACCAGATACGCAGTATTTT. It translates to CASSLGWLEGPDTQYF.

This chain links TRBV25-1 with TRBJ2-3; the D call may be TRBD1 or TRBD2 (5 bases each). There are 16 residues in the CDR3. V gave up 8 bases and J gave up 3 bases, with 21 bases separating them. Germline V gives CDR1 MGHDK, CDR2 SYGVNS. In nucleotides, the CDR3 is TGTGCCAGCGGGCGCTGGGGGTATGACAGTACAGATACGCAGTATTTT. Residues: CASGRWGYDSTDTQYF.

This clonotype was found a few times. V and J are TRBV12-3 or TRBV12-4 and TRBJ1-2; 7 positions match TRBD1. The CDR3 runs 12 residues. Trimming took 4 bases from V and 6 from J; bases not matched to a gene: 2. DNA of the CDR3: TGTGCCAGCAGTTGGGACAGCCATGGCTACACCTTC. Translated, it gives CASSWDSHGYTF.

The chain couples TRBV6-5 to TRBJ2-6, with a possible D match to TRBD1 (6 bases). Germline lookup yields CDR1 MNHEY and CDR2 SVGAGI. This CDR3 has 17 residues. V was pared by 6 bases and J by 0 bases, with 15 bases between. This chain's CDR3 is CASRPTGTPSGANVLTF. The CDR3 nucleotides read TGTGCCAGCAGACCCACAGGGACCCCCTCTGGGGCCAACGTCCTGACTTTC.

This chain's CDR3 is CASSTTSGEETQYF. DNA for the CDR3: TGCGCCAGCAGCACGACTAGCGGGGAGGAGACCCAGTACTTC. The chain combines TRBV5-1 with TRBJ2-5, with TRBD2 matching over 11 bases. V lost 4 bases to trimming and J lost 5 bases; unmatched junction nucleotides: 4. CDR3 size: 14 residues. Germline values: CDR1 SGHRS, CDR2 YFSETQ.

This clonotype was counted between two and nine times. The rearrangement joins TRBV7-9 to TRBJ1-3; D is undetermined. Germline V gene lookup returns CDR1 SEHNR and CDR2 FQNEAQ (reference sequence). The CDR3 loop spans 14 amino acids. The V gene lost 5 bases and the J gene lost 0 bases, with 8 bases spanning the gap. The CDR3 loop is CASSPNSSGNTIYF. The CDR3 DNA follows: TGTGCCAGCAGCCCAAATAGCTCTGGAAACACCATATATTTT.

Only a few counts were recorded for this clonotype. The chain couples TRBV12-5 to TRBJ2-2, with 8 positions matching TRBD2. With 6 bases clipped from V and 2 bases from J, the junction kept 2 bases outside the gene matches. This CDR3 has 14 residues. Germline V CDR1 and CDR2: LGHNT, FRNRAP. In nucleotides, the CDR3 is TGTGCTAGTGGCGGGAGGGCAAACACCGGGGAGCTGTTTTTT. Protein: CASGGRANTGELFF.

This sequence joins TRBV25-1 and TRBJ1-1, with a possible D match to TRBD1 (6 bases). This CDR3 is built from 11 residues. In germline, CDR1 is MGHDK, CDR2 SYGVNS. Here the CDR3 DNA reads TGTGCAGGGGGGGAGGAGACTGAAGCTTTCTTT. Encoded protein: CAGGEETEAFF.

This chain links TRBV19 with TRBJ2-2, with a possible D match to TRBD1 (5 bases). The CDR3 extends over 18 amino acids. Germline CDR1 LNHDA, CDR2 SQIVND (reference sequence). Trimming took 3 bases from V and 2 from J, leaving 19 bases between them. The CDR3 sequence is CASSIGWGLSFNTGELFF. For the CDR3, the DNA is TGTGCCAGTAGTATCGGGTGGGGCCTCTCTTTTAACACCGGGGAGCTGTTTTTT.

The rearrangement uses TRBV7-9 and TRBJ1-1; D gene ambiguous. In germline, CDR1 is SEHNR, CDR2 FQNEAQ (reference sequence). V was pared by 0 bases and J by 5 bases, with 13 bases between. The length of the CDR3 is 15 residues. DNA of the CDR3: TGTGCCAGCAGCTTAGCGAGCTCGAAGGGAACTGAAGCTTTCTTT. This encodes CASSLASSKGTEAFF.

The chain recombines TRBV20-1 with TRBJ1-5; TRBD1 is a possible D gene (6 bases). V lost 3 bases to trimming and J lost 2 bases, with 14 bases between them. This CDR3 is built from 15 residues. Per the germline V gene, CDR1 is DFQATT and CDR2 is SNEGSKA (reference sequence). CDR3 protein: CSARTGGAGNQPQHF. CDR3 sequence (DNA): TGCAGTGCTAGGACCGGGGGCGCCGGCAATCAGCCCCAGCATTTT.

This chain uses TRBV28 with TRBJ2-1; 9 bases agree with TRBD2. The V gene end was trimmed by 6 bases and the J gene end by 4 bases; junction bases not matched to a gene: 10. This CDR3 region has 16 residues. Germline V lookup: CDR1 MDHEN, CDR2 SYDVKM. DNA of the CDR3: TGTGCCAGCAGCTCCCGGATAGCGGGAGCATACAATGAGCAGTTCTTC. Translated, it gives CASSSRIAGAYNEQFF.

This clonotype was seen at least ten times. This chain connects TRBV7-2 to TRBJ1-1; D unclear. There are 13 residues in the CDR3. CDR1 is SGHTA, CDR2 FQGNSA, per germline. Trimming pared 5 bases from V and 2 bases from J, leaving 9 bases between. CDR3: CASSLWTNTEAFF. CDR3 sequence (DNA): TGTGCCAGCAGCCTATGGACCAACACTGAAGCTTTCTTT.

At least ten counts were recorded for this clonotype. CDR3 region: CASRRDRFTDTQYF. The CDR3 nucleotides read TGTGCCAGCAGACGGGACAGGTTCACAGATACGCAGTATTTT. The V gene is TRBV7-2, the J gene TRBJ2-3, with TRBD1 matching over 8 bases. The CDR3 extends over 14 amino acids. CDR1 and CDR2 (germline): SGHTA, FQGNSA. Trimming at V came to 6 bases and at J to 2 bases, leaving 4 bases not matched to a gene.

This clonotype was detected only a few times. V and J are TRBV12-3 or TRBV12-4 and TRBJ1-5, with D perhaps TRBD1 (5 bases). The CDR3 extends over 12 amino acids. V was cut by 4 bases and J by 7 bases, with 8 bases left in between. CDR3 region: CASSWGPQPQHF. The CDR3 nucleotides read TGTGCCAGCAGTTGGGGCCCCCAGCCCCAGCATTTT.

J is TRBJ2-1 and V is TRBV7-2, with unresolved D. The CDR3 runs 13 residues. CDR1 SGHTA and CDR2 FQGNSA come from the germline V gene. V was cut by 9 bases and J by 8 bases, with 17 bases left in between. The CDR3 loop is CASRAPPGDEQFF. CDR3 coding DNA: TGTGCCAGTCGGGCCCCCCCCGGCGATGAGCAGTTCTTC.

This chain joins TRBV7-6 and TRBJ2-3; D is possibly TRBD2 (6 bases). Germline CDR1 reads SGHVS; CDR2 reads FNYEAQ. V was cut by 2 bases and J by 2 bases, with 11 bases left in between. This CDR3 contains 15 residues. The CDR3 sequence: CASSLTGTYTDTQYF. CDR3 in DNA: TGTGCCAGCAGCTTAACGGGGACTTACACAGATACGCAGTATTTT.

In this sample, this clonotype turned up many times. The chain has TRBV7-6 and TRBJ2-1; D remains unclear. CDR1 SGHVS and CDR2 FNYEAQ come from the germline V gene. This CDR3 is 14 amino acids long. V gave up 6 bases and J gave up 6 bases, with 15 bases separating them. The CDR3 here is CASRRLDGANEQFF. For the CDR3, the DNA is TGTGCCAGCAGACGCCTAGATGGAGCCAATGAGCAGTTCTTC.

The chain employs TRBV29-1 and TRBJ1-1; 8 bases are a match to TRBD1. The V segment lost 8 bases and the J segment 0 bases; nucleotides outside the gene matches: 5. This CDR3 is built from 13 residues. Germline loops: CDR1 SQVTM, CDR2 ANQGSEA. The CDR3 DNA is TGCAGCCATCGGACAGGGCTGAACACTGAAGCTTTCTTT. Protein product: CSHRTGLNTEAFF.

The J gene is TRBJ1-3, the V gene TRBV6-6; D not resolved. Trimming took off 8 bases at V and 0 bases at J, with 17 bases between the two ends. The CDR3 runs 16 residues. Germline CDR1 and CDR2: MNHNY and SVGAGI (reference sequence). The CDR3 DNA sequence: TGTGCCAGCGAGGCATTATTCAGGCGCTCTGGAAACACCATATATTTT. Protein: CASEALFRRSGNTIYF.

In its sample, this clonotype was seen a few times. The V gene is TRBV4-1, the J gene TRBJ2-2; possibly TRBD2 for D (6 bases). Trimming removed 1 base at V and 5 bases at J, with 11 bases between. The CDR3 loop spans 15 amino acids. Germline V gives CDR1 MGHRA, CDR2 YSYEKL. The CDR3 DNA follows: TGCGCCAGCAGCCAAGTGGCCGGGGGAACCGGGGAGCTGTTTTTT. It specifies CASSQVAGGTGELFF.

V usage is TRBV28 and J usage is TRBJ1-2; D is perhaps TRBD1 (6 bases). Germline CDR1 and CDR2: MDHEN and SYDVKM. This CDR3 spans 16 amino acids. V shed 5 bases and J shed 1 base, with 17 bases lying between them. The chain's CDR3 is CASSLGGGNVNYGYTF. The CDR3 DNA sequence: TGTGCCAGCAGTCTGGGGGGGGGCAATGTTAACTATGGCTACACCTTC.

This rearrangement joins TRBV6-5 to TRBJ1-6; no definite D call. The CDR3 covers 14 residues. The germline gives CDR1 MNHEY, CDR2 SVGAGI. Trimming cost V 8 bases and J 10 bases, with 18 bases left between them. CDR3 sequence: CASGYLTVGSPLHF. The DNA for the CDR3 is TGTGCCAGCGGATATCTTACGGTGGGATCACCCCTCCACTTT.

V usage is TRBV6-1 and J usage is TRBJ2-1, with a weak D call TRBD2 (6 bases). Germline CDR1 and CDR2: MNHNS and SASEGT. The CDR3 runs 15 residues. V lost 4 bases and J lost 4, with 14 bases in between. The CDR3 sequence: CASSGRGGRYNEQFF. Here the CDR3 DNA reads TGTGCCAGCAGTGGGAGAGGTGGGAGGTACAATGAGCAGTTCTTC.

The gene calls are TRBV5-6 and TRBJ2-1; D is perhaps TRBD1 or TRBD2 (6 bases each). V was pared by 5 bases and J by 5 bases, with 8 bases between. The germline CDR1 and CDR2 sequences are SGHDT and YYEEEE. CDR3 length: 12 residues. The CDR3 DNA reads TGTGCCAGCAGGCGGGACAACAATGAGCAGTTCTTC. Its translation is CASRRDNNEQFF.

The genes are TRBV5-1 and TRBJ2-1; either TRBD1 or TRBD2 may supply D (5 bases each). The CDR3 contains 14 residues. V was pared by 6 bases and J by 9 bases, with 19 bases between. Germline V gives CDR1 SGHRS, CDR2 YFSETQ. CDR3 coding DNA: TGCGCCAGCACTTCCGGGACCACCACCAGTGAGCAGTTCTTC. Amino acid sequence: CASTSGTTTSEQFF.

This chain connects TRBV27 to TRBJ2-1; tentatively, D is TRBD1 (6 bases). Germline CDR1 MNHEY, CDR2 SMNVEV (reference sequence). This CDR3 is built from 18 residues. V lost 0 bases, J lost 3 bases, and 18 bases lay in between. CDR3 loop: CASSLSPQGRTLYNEQFF. The DNA of the CDR3 is TGTGCCAGCAGTTTATCCCCCCAGGGGCGGACCCTCTACAATGAGCAGTTCTTC.

This clonotype came up many times. The rearrangement uses TRBV7-2 and TRBJ2-5; D call uncertain. The CDR3 runs 13 residues. Germline V CDR1 and CDR2: SGHTA, FQGNSA. V was trimmed by 1 base and J by 10 bases, leaving 13 bases between them. CDR3 DNA sequence: TGTGCCAGCAGCTTAGGACCGACGGTGGACCAGTACTTC. Amino acids: CASSLGPTVDQYF.

This clonotype has a single count. The chain carries TRBV10-1 and TRBJ2-3; TRBD2 matches 9 bases. The CDR3 length is 16 residues. In germline, CDR1 is WNHNN, CDR2 SYGVQD (reference sequence). The V segment lost 2 bases and the J segment 5 bases; nucleotides outside the gene matches: 8. CDR3 sequence reads: CASSEGSAGGLDTQYF. The DNA of the CDR3 is TGCGCCAGCAGTGAGGGGTCGGCGGGAGGGTTAGATACGCAGTATTTT.

V usage is TRBV12-3 or TRBV12-4 and J usage is TRBJ2-1; TRBD1 matches 7 bases. V lost 7 bases to trimming and J lost 6 bases; unmatched junction nucleotides: 9. The CDR3 totals 14 residues. This CDR3 reads CASNPTGTINEQFF. CDR3 in DNA: TGTGCCAGCAATCCGACAGGGACCATCAATGAGCAGTTCTTC.